This T cell receptor (beta chain) was sequenced for a study of technical replicates of blood from four donors (dated by TCRdb to 2016 to 2017). The germline V and J ends show losses of 3 bases and 4 bases respectively, and no gene match explains 7 bases of the junction. CDR3 length: 14 amino acids, cysteine to phenylalanine. Only the CDR3 DNA is retained, 42 bases long and in frame from the first base. For CDR1 and CDR2, the germline V gene lists SQVTM and ANQGSEA. In the case of this clone: The antigen this receptor binds is unknown. No much larger clone is present one base from it, and per-base qualities are unavailable.

Libraries were built with the immunoSEQ multiplex PCR assay. What TCRdb holds here is the immuneACCESS table cut down to in-frame rearrangements. Part of the clones is not present; checked against another copy, under half of the missing clones reflect an unresolved V gene, and the others are unexplained. The sample has about 100,000 clones on record, over 85% of them singletons. Together, the top ten hold 0.2% to 0.25% of the sample. The V and J segments used are TRBV29-1 and TRBJ1-2, with 8 bases aligning to TRBD1. The TCR was taken from a human donor in good health. What was sequenced was T cells isolated from PBMCs. The DNA reads TGCAGCGTTGAGGACAGGGCTAGGGGCTATGGCTACACCTTC. Its coded protein is CSVEDRARGYGYTF.